What follows are 30 T cell receptor beta chains derived from one specimen sequenced in a study of early T cells in non-severe SARS-CoV-2 infection. TCRdb passed the 5' RACE reads through MiXCR, listing each CDR3 protein once. The sample holds about 71,000 distinct CDR3 sequences, approximately 15% seen once. The source material was whole blood. The origin of the receptors is an adult who was a healthcare worker with PCR-confirmed SARS-CoV-2 infection or an uninfected control (not recorded which).

This chain's CDR3 is CSVQGAESFF. The CDR3, as DNA: TGCAGCGTTCAGGGGGCAGAGTCGTTCTTC. The chain couples TRBV29-1 to TRBJ2-1; 8 bases are a match to TRBD1. The CDR3 extends over 10 amino acids. Unmatched junction bases numbered 6, after V lost 5 bases and J lost 15 bases. Germline values: CDR1 SQVTM, CDR2 ANQGSEA.

This clonotype occurred a few times. The chain combines TRBV6-6 with TRBJ1-4; D gene uncertain. Trimming removed 7 bases from V and 8 bases from J, with 8 bases in between. Looked up from germline, CDR1 is MNHNY and CDR2 is SVGAGI (reference sequence). The CDR3 has 11 amino acids. CDR3 coding DNA: TGTGCCAGCACCTTGTCCGAAAAACTGTTTTTT. It specifies CASTLSEKLFF.

This clonotype was recorded a few times. The rearrangement joins TRBV2 to TRBJ2-7; no firm D call. Germline CDR1 SNHLY, CDR2 FYNNEI. The V and J ends lost 4 bases and 2 bases respectively, with 12 bases between them. The CDR3 covers 14 residues. The CDR3 sequence is CASSVTAAPYEQYF. For the CDR3, the DNA is TGTGCCAGCAGTGTTACGGCCGCGCCCTACGAGCAGTACTTC.

V gene TRBV6-2 or TRBV6-3 combines with J gene TRBJ1-3; D call uncertain. The CDR3 is 13 residues long. V was shortened by 2 bases and J by 3 bases, with 5 bases between the two germline ends. Germline CDR1 reads MNHEY; CDR2 reads SVGEGT. Here the CDR3 DNA reads TGTGCCAGCAGTTACGGGTTTGGAAACACCATATATTTT. This sequence encodes CASSYGFGNTIYF.

This chain links TRBV6-4 with TRBJ2-3, with TRBD1 matching 7 bases. The CDR3 totals 14 residues. V lost 0 bases to trimming and J lost 4 bases; unmatched junction nucleotides: 1. Per germline, CDR1 MRHNA and CDR2 SNTAGT. The CDR3 DNA follows: TGTGCCAGCAGTGACTCCCAGGGGGCAGATACGCAGTATTTT. Translation gives CASSDSQGADTQYF.

The V gene is TRBV6-2 or TRBV6-3, the J gene TRBJ1-1; 8 nucleotides match TRBD1. The V gene's germline CDR1 is MNHEY and CDR2 SVGEGT. The CDR3 length is 14 residues. Trimming at V came to 5 bases and at J to 4 bases, leaving 6 bases not matched to a gene. The CDR3 sequence: CASSRGQVLTEAFF. The CDR3 DNA sequence: TGTGCCAGCAGTCGGGGACAGGTCCTCACTGAAGCTTTCTTT.

This clonotype was recorded a few times. Relative to the germline gene, one junction end is altered; a read error may explain this. The chain uses TRBV5-1 and TRBJ2-3; possible D gene TRBD2, 6 bases. Germline V gives CDR1 SGHRS, CDR2 YFSETQ. The CDR3 is 14 amino acids. For the CDR3, the DNA is TGCGCCAGCAGGTTGGACTGGGGGGTAGATACGCAGTATTTT. Its translation: CASRLDWGVDTQYF.

This chain links TRBV4-1 with TRBJ2-3, with 8 bases lining up with TRBD2. The CDR3 loop spans 14 amino acids. V was clipped by 1 base and J by 5 bases; unmatched bases: 2. Germline CDR1 and CDR2: MGHRA and YSYEKL. CDR3 loop: CASSQGLAGDTQYF. CDR3 in DNA: TGCGCCAGCAGCCAAGGTCTAGCGGGAGATACGCAGTATTTT.

This clonotype turned up a few times. The chain combines TRBV6-6 with TRBJ1-1; tentatively, D is TRBD1 (5 bases). Per germline, CDR1 MNHNY and CDR2 SVGAGI (reference sequence). V was shortened by 2 bases and J by 0 bases, with 10 bases between the two germline ends. CDR3 length: 15 amino acids. CDR3 DNA sequence: TGTGCCAGCAGTTACCTCGACAGCCTGAACACTGAAGCTTTCTTT. This translates into CASSYLDSLNTEAFF.

This clonotype came up many times. In DNA, the CDR3 is TGTGCCAGCAGGGGGACAGGCCATTCGAACACTGAAGCTTTCTTT. Translating gives CASRGTGHSNTEAFF. The rearrangement links TRBV28 to TRBJ1-1, with 8 bases identical to TRBD1. Germline values: CDR1 MDHEN, CDR2 SYDVKM. CDR3 length: 15 amino acids. The junction had 7 bases not matched to a gene; V was cut back by 6 bases and J by 1 base.

This clonotype was counted a few times. DNA of the CDR3: TGTGCCAGCACTGACAGGGTGGCCACTGAAGCTTTCTTT. Translated, it gives CASTDRVATEAFF. This chain uses TRBV25-1 with TRBJ1-1; 7 bases are shared with TRBD1. Germline loops: CDR1 MGHDK, CDR2 SYGVNS. The CDR3 is made up of 13 amino acids. V gave up 7 bases and J gave up 4 bases; unmatched junction bases: 6.

This clonotype was counted many times. The chain employs TRBV7-2 and TRBJ2-3, with 7 bases fitting TRBD1. Trimming took 5 bases from V and 0 from J; bases not matched to a gene: 8. Germline CDR1 is SGHTA and CDR2 is FQGNSA. The CDR3 sequence is 16 residues long. The CDR3 here is CASSQEGQPSTDTQYF. In DNA, the CDR3 is TGTGCCAGCAGCCAAGAGGGACAGCCTAGCACAGATACGCAGTATTTT.

The rearrangement joins TRBV19 to TRBJ2-3, with 9 bases aligning to TRBD1. Looked up from germline, CDR1 is LNHDA and CDR2 is SQIVND (reference sequence). V trimming: 5 bases; J trimming: 0 bases; junction bases outside the gene matches: 12. The CDR3 totals 18 residues. CDR3 nucleotides: TGTGCCAGTAGTGGATCCGGGACAGGGCACCCTAGCACAGATACGCAGTATTTT. It is translated as CASSGSGTGHPSTDTQYF.

This clonotype was seen more than once but under ten times. The CDR3 reads CASSLRASGGTTDTQYF. CDR3 bases: TGTGCCAGCAGCTTACGGGCTAGCGGGGGGACCACAGATACGCAGTATTTT. The chain has TRBV7-3 and TRBJ2-3; 11 nucleotides agree with TRBD2. V lost 2 bases and J lost 2; bases outside the gene matches: 6. Per the germline V gene, CDR1 is SGHTA and CDR2 is FQGTGA. The CDR3 spans 17 residues. The full variable domain, completed using reference TRBV7-3 and TRBJ2-3, is GAGVSQTPSNKVTEKGKYVELRCDPISGHTALYWYRQSLGQGPEFLIYFQGTGAADDSGLPNDRFFAVRPEGSVSTLKIQRTERGDSAVYLCASSLRASGGTTDTQYFGPGTRLTVL.

The chain has TRBV28 and TRBJ2-5; either TRBD1 or TRBD2 may fit D (5 bases each). This CDR3 spans 12 amino acids. V lost 3 bases and J lost 7, with 9 bases in between. Germline V gene lookup returns CDR1 MDHEN and CDR2 SYDVKM. The CDR3 loop reads CASSLQGRTQYF. The CDR3 DNA follows: TGTGCCAGCAGTTTGCAGGGACGGACCCAGTACTTC.

This chain links TRBV6-5 with TRBJ2-7; 13 bases fit TRBD2. The CDR3 has 17 residues. Germline V lookup: CDR1 MNHEY, CDR2 SVGAGI. Trimming cost V 5 bases and J 1 base; bases outside gene matches: 8. CDR3 residues: CASSPRTSGGLSYEQYF. CDR3 DNA sequence: TGTGCCAGCAGTCCCCGGACTAGCGGGGGTTTATCCTACGAGCAGTACTTC.

This clonotype has a count of ten or more. The chain combines TRBV7-2 with TRBJ2-1, with no clear D. The germline V gene encodes CDR1 SGHTA and CDR2 FQGNSA. Trimming took off 3 bases at V and 3 bases at J, with 9 bases between the two ends. This CDR3 is 14 amino acids long. CDR3 sequence (DNA): TGTGCCAGCAGCTTTCTTCTGGACTACAATGAGCAGTTCTTC. Protein sequence: CASSFLLDYNEQFF.

The V and J genes are TRBV7-2 and TRBJ2-5; 7 bases map to TRBD1. Germline loops: CDR1 SGHTA, CDR2 FQGNSA. Trimming took 1 base from V and 0 from J; bases not matched to a gene: 5. The CDR3 is 16 residues long. The CDR3 DNA reads as TGTGCCAGCAGCTTAGAAGGGGGCAGGTACCAAGAGACCCAGTACTTC. Translating it yields CASSLEGGRYQETQYF.

This clonotype was detected only a few times. The CDR3 sequence: CASSFNQPQVTGELFF. The CDR3, as DNA: TGTGCCAGCTCATTTAACCAACCGCAGGTCACCGGGGAGCTGTTTTTT. The chain combines TRBV18 with TRBJ2-2; D is unclear. The V end was cut by 5 bases, the J end by 4 bases, with 17 bases between. This CDR3 contains 16 residues. Germline loops: CDR1 KGHSH, CDR2 LQKENI.

This clonotype was counted between two and nine times. The chain uses TRBV28 and TRBJ2-7; D perhaps matches TRBD1 (6 bases). Between the trimmed V and J ends, which lost 6 bases and 2 bases, there was a span of 17 bases. Looked up from germline, CDR1 is MDHEN and CDR2 is SYDVKM. The CDR3 covers 15 residues. The DNA of the CDR3 is TGTGCCAGCAGCCATTGGACAGCCCAAGCCTACGAGCAGTACTTC. Protein sequence: CASSHWTAQAYEQYF.

The rearrangement joins TRBV28 to TRBJ2-7; possibly TRBD1 for D (5 bases). V lost 1 base and J 4 bases, leaving 8 bases between the germline ends. CDR3 length: 13 residues. Germline V lookup: CDR1 MDHEN, CDR2 SYDVKM. CDR3 loop: CASSLFGAYEQYF. The CDR3 DNA sequence: TGTGCCAGCAGTTTATTTGGGGCTTACGAGCAGTACTTC.

The rearrangement uses TRBV20-1 and TRBJ2-5; D is perhaps TRBD2 (7 bases). The V gene's germline CDR1 is DFQATT and CDR2 SNEGSKA (reference sequence). V was trimmed by 0 bases and J by 4 bases, leaving 12 bases between them. This CDR3 has 14 amino acids. The CDR3 loop is CSAREGGGRETQYF. The DNA of the CDR3 is TGCAGTGCTAGAGAAGGGGGGGGCCGAGAGACCCAGTACTTC.

This clonotype was observed at least ten times. J is TRBJ1-2 and V is TRBV3-1; D is uncertain. This CDR3 has 11 amino acids. Germline V gene sequence: CDR1 LGHDT, CDR2 YNNKEL (reference sequence). V lost 1 base to trimming and J lost 7 bases, with 4 bases between them. CDR3 loop: CASSQVGGYTF. DNA for the CDR3: TGTGCCAGCAGCCAAGTTGGTGGCTACACCTTC.

This clonotype was seen many times. The rearrangement uses TRBV6-5 and TRBJ1-2, with 7 positions matching TRBD1. CDR1 and CDR2 (germline): MNHEY, SVGAGI. The trim removed 7 bases at V and 4 bases at J, leaving 9 bases unmatched. The CDR3 extends over 14 amino acids. The CDR3 DNA reads as TGTGCCAGCACTCGAGGGGGCTGGGGCTATGGCTACACCTTC. Its translation: CASTRGGWGYGYTF.

This clonotype turned up a few times. This chain links TRBV6-2 or TRBV6-3 with TRBJ2-1; no firm D call. The CDR3 consists of 13 residues. Germline V gene lookup returns CDR1 MNHEY and CDR2 SVGEGT. V gave up 0 bases and J gave up 3 bases, with 3 bases separating them. CDR3 sequence (DNA): TGTGCCAGCAGTTACTCTAACTACAATGAGCAGTTCTTC. Translating gives CASSYSNYNEQFF.

This clonotype was observed a few times. The chain joins TRBV11-3 to TRBJ2-1, with D possibly matching TRBD2 (5 bases). Germline V gene lookup returns CDR1 SGHNT and CDR2 YENEEA. CDR3 length equals 14 residues. The ends were cut back, 1 base at V and 10 bases at J, with 14 bases in the middle. The CDR3 here is CASSLGRASGEQFF. For the CDR3, the DNA is TGTGCCAGCAGCTTAGGACGGGCCTCGGGGGAGCAGTTCTTC.

Ten or more counts support this clonotype. This sequence joins TRBV30 and TRBJ2-6; maybe TRBD1 (6 bases). The ends were cut back, 5 bases at V and 2 bases at J, with 13 bases in the middle. This CDR3 is built from 15 residues. Germline CDR1 GTSNPN, CDR2 SVGIG (reference sequence). CDR3 sequence reads: CAWGTGYAGANVLTF. The DNA of the CDR3 is TGTGCCTGGGGCACAGGGTATGCTGGGGCCAACGTCCTGACTTTC.

V is TRBV21-1 and J is TRBJ2-7; the table assigns TRBD1, which was not confirmed against the DNA. TRBV21-1 counts as a pseudogene. The CDR3 is made up of 19 amino acids. The CDR3 DNA reads as TGTGCCAGCAGCAAGATTGGCGCGGGTGCGGGACAGGGCCCCTCCGAGCAGTACTTC. Translation: CASSKIGAGAGQGPSEQYF.

This chain connects TRBV11-2 to TRBJ2-3; no clear D. Trimming took 5 bases from V and 4 from J, leaving 13 bases between them. The CDR3 has 14 residues. Germline-derived CDR1 and CDR2 are SGHAT and FQNNGV. CDR3 sequence: CASSLGTKADTQYF. CDR3 bases: TGTGCCAGCAGCCTGGGAACGAAGGCAGATACGCAGTATTTT.

The chain joins TRBV4-2 to TRBJ2-3, with D possibly matching TRBD2 (6 bases). CDR3 length: 15 amino acids. Between the trimmed V and J ends, which lost 2 bases and 9 bases, there was a span of 18 bases. Germline V CDR1 and CDR2: LGHNA, YNFKEQ. DNA of the CDR3: TGTGCCAGCAGCCAAATGCAGATAATTGCGGGGACGCAGTATTTT. Translation: CASSQMQIIAGTQYF.